This TCR beta chain was found in a study of cytomegalovirus exposure and HLA in healthy donors. Primers: 60 Vbeta forward and 13 Jbeta reverse. Assay: immunoSEQ multiplex PCR; the TCRdb copy retains only in-frame clones and omits some. Counted here are about 160,000 clones, around 82% occurring once; the ten biggest clones make up around 0.96%. CDR1 SNHLY and CDR2 FYNNEI come from the germline V gene. The germline V and J ends were trimmed by 6 bases and 9 bases, with 15 bases remaining between them. This CDR3 spans 13 amino acids. Sequencing input: PBMCs. This TCR derives from a man aged 25-45 years in good health and CMV-seronegative. The chain uses TRBV2 and TRBJ2-1; weak D call: TRBD1 (6 bases). The CDR3 sequence: CASRETGLAEQFF. The CDR3 DNA reads as TGTGCCAGCAGGGAAACAGGGTTAGCTGAGCAGTTCTTC.